Each of the 5 T cell receptor beta chains below was sequenced from the same sample in a study of Tregs in tolerant kidney transplant recipients. Sequenced by immunoSEQ multiplex PCR; TCRdb stores in-frame clones only, minus some. The repertoire holds 68,000 or so clones, about 83% seen once, with roughly 4% in the top ten. The sequenced sample consisted of CD4+ T cells from blood. The receptors originated from a human donor in good health.

The rearrangement joins TRBV11-3 to TRBJ1-2, with 10 positions matching TRBD1. The CDR3 sequence is 14 residues long. Trimming removed 5 bases from V and 6 bases from J; junction bases left unmatched: 6. CDR1 and CDR2 (germline): SGHNT, YENEEA. CDR3 in amino acids: CASSGQTGGHGYTF. The CDR3 bases are TGTGCCAGCAGCGGGCAGACAGGGGGCCATGGCTACACCTTC.

The J gene is TRBJ2-7, the V gene TRBV23-1; a possible D gene is TRBD1 (5 bases). Being an ORF, TRBV23-1 has a function that is uncertain. The CDR3 is 15 residues long. V was cut by 0 bases and J by 4 bases, with 13 bases left in between. This CDR3 reads CASSQSKDTSYEQYF. The CDR3 nucleotides read TGCGCCAGCAGTCAATCTAAGGACACCTCTTACGAGCAGTACTTC.

The chain joins TRBV12-5 to TRBJ1-6; D gene ambiguous. The germline V gene has CDR1 LGHNT and CDR2 FRNRAP. The CDR3 covers 16 residues. V lost 5 bases, J lost 0 bases, and 11 bases lay in between. CDR3 bases: TGTGCTAGTGGTCAGAAGTTGAGCTCCTATAATTCACCCCTCCACTTT. Translated, it gives CASGQKLSSYNSPLHF. Full variable domain (outside the CDR3, taken from reference TRBV12-5 and TRBJ1-6): DARVTQTPRHKVTEMGQEVTMRCQPILGHNTVFWYRQTMMQGLELLAYFRNRAPLDDSGMPKDRFSAEMPDATLATLKIQPSEPRDSAVYFCASGQKLSSYNSPLHFGNGTRLTVT.

The CDR3 bases are TGTGCCACCAGCAGAGAGGGGGGGCGCGAGGAGACCCAGTACTTC. Its protein is CATSREGGREETQYF. This chain links TRBV15 with TRBJ2-5, with D perhaps TRBD2 (7 bases). The CDR3 is 15 amino acids. Trimming removed 0 bases at V and 5 bases at J, with 13 bases between. Germline V gene sequence: CDR1 LNHNV, CDR2 YYDKDF (reference sequence).

The V and J genes are TRBV5-1 and TRBJ2-5; D gene unclear. The CDR3 is 12 amino acids. The germline V and J ends were trimmed by 4 bases and 0 bases, with 4 bases remaining between them. Per the germline V gene, CDR1 is SGHRS and CDR2 is YFSETQ. CDR3 sequence reads: CASSTNQETQYF. The CDR3 DNA is TGCGCCAGCAGCACCAACCAAGAGACCCAGTACTTC.